This T cell receptor beta chain is from a study of T cells after posttransplantation cyclophosphamide. Findings and limits, study-wide: Later post-transplant blood repertoires were often dominated by donor CD8+ memory clones. Tissue-infiltrating T cells from skin or gut overlapped little with blood T cells. After PTCy, TRB diversity resembled that of CNI/methotrexate controls.

The repertoire was sequenced with immunoSEQ multiplex PCR; TCRdb's copy has only in-frame clones and lacks some. The sample yields more than 30,000 clones, without any singletons. In germline, CDR1 is SEHNR, CDR2 FQNEAQ (reference sequence). This CDR3 region has 15 residues. The V gene end was trimmed by 2 bases and the J gene end by 1 base; junction bases not matched to a gene: 3. Peripheral blood was collected from the related graft donor on the marrow donation day. The sample holds many counts of this clone. Its antigen is still unknown. The clonotype originates from a girl between 10 and 17 years old in good health, CMV-negative, and a related stem cell transplant donor. The source material was PBMCs. The chain joins TRBV7-9 to TRBJ1-1; 8 nucleotides match TRBD1. In DNA form, the CDR3 reads TGTGCCAGCAGCTTATCCGGACAGGGGAACACTGAAGCTTTCTTT. Protein product: CASSLSGQGNTEAFF.